There are a few counts of the clone carrying this T cell receptor (beta chain). This entry belongs to a study of patients and donors after allogeneic stem cell transplantation. V shed 2 bases and J shed 5 bases, with 15 bases lying between them. Germline CDR1 MDHEN, CDR2 SYDVKM. The CDR3 length is 15 residues. TCRdb re-called the RT-PCR reads with MiXCR, one entry per CDR3 protein. The sample records 920,000 or so distinct CDR3 sequences, more than 15% being singletons. The V and J genes are TRBV28 and TRBJ1-2; D might be TRBD1 (5 bases). Input material: blood, either unsorted or a sorted T cell fraction (not recorded which). This TCR derives from a human donor who was either an allogeneic HSCT recipient or a stem cell or donor lymphocyte infusion donor (not recorded which). It is not recorded whose cells these are; they may come from a transplant donor. The CDR3 DNA sequence: TGTGCCAGCAGTTTAAATCCCGGGACGGGGTATGGCTACACCTTC. It is translated as CASSLNPGTGYGYTF.